Listed below are T cell receptor beta chains from one sample, sequenced in a study of Ad26.COV2.S vaccination and SARS-CoV-2 variants. Method: immunoSEQ multiplex PCR; TCRdb's copy keeps in-frame clones and lacks some. The sample shows over 300,000 clones, about four fifths of them seen only once. Sequencing was performed on peripheral blood, taken in a trial of Ad26.COV2.S vaccine versus placebo. All receptors come from a person between 18 and 60 years old who received the Ad26.COV2.S COVID-19 vaccine or a placebo. The conserved cysteine and the conserved F or W are not part of the CDR3 here. The D gene is left open where the match is weak.

v_call	j_call	d_call	cdr3_aa
TRBV11-3	TRBJ1-4	-	ASRPPQGREATNEKLF
TRBV6-5	TRBJ1-1	-	ASSRGLNTEAF
TRBV6-5	TRBJ1-2	-	ASREERNRGYT
TRBV5-1	TRBJ1-6	TRBD1	ASSTNLGQGPSPLH
TRBV11-2	TRBJ2-1	-	ASSLVGDEQF
TRBV5-1	TRBJ1-2	-	ASSLAGRGSGYT
TRBV2	TRBJ2-7	-	ASSEAGVISYEQY
TRBV5-1	TRBJ1-2	-	ASSKRPRRPCGYT
TRBV28	TRBJ1-2	TRBD1	ASSFPGQGKSGYT
TRBV21-1	TRBJ2-7	-	ASSLRDRALYEQY
TRBV19	TRBJ1-1	-	ASSPLLGGADTEAF
TRBV6-7	TRBJ2-4	-	ASRPLARGIAKNIQY
TRBV7-2	TRBJ2-5	TRBD2	ASSLGLAGDQETQY
TRBV5-1	TRBJ1-6	-	ASSLEGAASPLH
TRBV5-4	TRBJ1-3	TRBD1	ASRDRAAGNTIY
TRBV10-3	TRBJ1-5	-	AISEGGSGNQPQH
TRBV4-3	TRBJ1-2	-	ASSQDHGFNYGYT
TRBV4-1	TRBJ2-5	-	ASSQVLRETQY
TRBV9	TRBJ2-5	TRBD2	ASSVISGTKETQY
TRBV5-1	TRBJ2-2	-	ASNPIRGTGELF
TRBV29-1	TRBJ2-2	-	SVAKGRVGGTGELF
TRBV11-2	TRBJ2-1	TRBD2	ASITGLAGRSYNEQF
TRBV27	TRBJ2-7	-	ASSPPGVHEQY
TRBV19	TRBJ1-2	-	ASSMPGLHLYGYT
TRBV10-3	TRBJ1-1	-	AISERTEAF
TRBV5-4	TRBJ1-1	-	ASSLEVAEVEAF
TRBV2	TRBJ1-6	-	ASTALGGENSPLH
TRBV18	TRBJ1-5	-	ASSPGGAGQPQH
TRBV19	TRBJ1-5	-	ASSHGGTLGHQPQH
TRBV28	TRBJ2-4	TRBD2	ASSAPGLAGGIGKNIQY
TRBV5-4	TRBJ2-1	TRBD2	ASIDRASGKITNEQF
TRBV3-1/TRBV3-2	TRBJ2-5	TRBD2	ASSQVAGVPSGGTQY
TRBV5-1	TRBJ2-1	-	ASSLAGPWTTPNEQF
TRBV7-2	TRBJ2-2	TRBD2	ASSLRGSGAYTGELF
TRBV5-5	TRBJ1-2	-	ASSLQGSNYGYT
TRBV4-3	TRBJ1-4	-	ASSQESREGEKLF
TRBV9	TRBJ2-1	-	ASSVSGSSSYNEQF
TRBV12-3/TRBV12-4	TRBJ1-2	TRBD1	ASSRGRGGYT
TRBV2	TRBJ2-2	TRBD2	ASSSRASGRKAGELF
TRBV4-2	TRBJ2-1	TRBD1	ASSQLGQGIDGTDNEQF
TRBV7-3	TRBJ2-7	-	ASSSGGEQY
TRBV5-1	TRBJ2-6	-	ASSYITSGANVLT
TRBV11-3	TRBJ2-7	-	ASSADPYEQY
TRBV3-1/TRBV3-2	TRBJ1-1	-	ASSQDLWENTEAF
TRBV6-6	TRBJ1-4	-	ASRRDPATNEKLF
TRBV5-1	TRBJ1-1	-	ASSPFRGADGTEAF
TRBV7-2	TRBJ2-5	TRBD1	ASTRDRAETQY
TRBV3-1/TRBV3-2	TRBJ2-7	-	ASSRETYEQY
TRBV7-2	TRBJ2-1	-	ASSLEGGSYNEQF
TRBV11-2	TRBJ2-7	TRBD2	ASSLEAGGYYEQY
TRBV6-5	TRBJ2-1	TRBD2	ASRLASSYNEQF
TRBV5-1	TRBJ1-2	-	ASSLEAQTYGYT
TRBV18	TRBJ1-2	-	ASSQGTVYPNYGYT
TRBV19	TRBJ1-5	-	ASWDGLNQPQH
TRBV19	TRBJ1-2	-	ASNDAVYGYT
TRBV7-9	TRBJ1-2	TRBD1	ASNDPTGASYGYT
TRBV5-1	TRBJ2-5	TRBD2	ASSGLAGSETQY